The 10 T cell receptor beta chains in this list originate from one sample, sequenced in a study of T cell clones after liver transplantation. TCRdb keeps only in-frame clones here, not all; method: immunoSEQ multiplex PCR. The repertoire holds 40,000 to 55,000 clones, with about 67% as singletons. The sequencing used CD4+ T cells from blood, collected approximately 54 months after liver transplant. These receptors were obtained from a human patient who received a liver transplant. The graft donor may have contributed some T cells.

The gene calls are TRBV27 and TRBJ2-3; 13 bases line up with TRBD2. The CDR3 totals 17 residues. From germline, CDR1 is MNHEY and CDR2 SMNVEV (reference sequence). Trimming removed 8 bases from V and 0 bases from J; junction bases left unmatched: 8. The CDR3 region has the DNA TGTGCCAGCTGCGGACTAGCGGGGGCGACTAGCACAGATACGCAGTATTTT. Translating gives CASCGLAGATSTDTQYF.

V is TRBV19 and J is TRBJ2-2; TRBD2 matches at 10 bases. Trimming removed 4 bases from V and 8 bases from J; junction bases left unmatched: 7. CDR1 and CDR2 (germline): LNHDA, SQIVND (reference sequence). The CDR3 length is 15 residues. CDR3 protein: CASSTNSGGPGELFF. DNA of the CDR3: TGTGCCAGTAGTACCAATAGCGGGGGGCCGGGGGAGCTGTTTTTT.

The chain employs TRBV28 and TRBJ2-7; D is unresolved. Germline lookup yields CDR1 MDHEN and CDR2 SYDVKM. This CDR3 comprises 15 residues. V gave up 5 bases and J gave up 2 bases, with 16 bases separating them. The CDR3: CASSPPRLRPYEQYF. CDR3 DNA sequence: TGTGCCAGCAGTCCCCCCAGGCTTCGCCCCTACGAGCAGTACTTC.

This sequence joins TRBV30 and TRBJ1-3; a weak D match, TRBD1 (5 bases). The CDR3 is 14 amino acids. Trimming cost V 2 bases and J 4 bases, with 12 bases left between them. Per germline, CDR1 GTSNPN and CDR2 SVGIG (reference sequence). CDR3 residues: CAWSRGSQGNTIYF. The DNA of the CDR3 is TGTGCCTGGAGTAGGGGATCCCAGGGAAACACCATATATTTT. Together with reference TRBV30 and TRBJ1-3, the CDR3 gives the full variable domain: SQTIHQWPATLVQPVGSPLSLECTVEGTSNPNLYWYRQAAGRGLQLLFYSVGIGQISSEVPQNLSASRPQDRQFILSSKKLLLSDSGFYLCAWSRGSQGNTIYFGEGSWLTVV.

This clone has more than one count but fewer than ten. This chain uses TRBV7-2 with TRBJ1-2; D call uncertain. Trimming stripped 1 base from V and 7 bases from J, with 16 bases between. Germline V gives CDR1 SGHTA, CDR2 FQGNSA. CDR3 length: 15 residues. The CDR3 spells CASSLEGRRFGGYTF. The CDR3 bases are TGTGCCAGCAGCTTAGAGGGCAGGAGGTTTGGTGGCTACACCTTC.

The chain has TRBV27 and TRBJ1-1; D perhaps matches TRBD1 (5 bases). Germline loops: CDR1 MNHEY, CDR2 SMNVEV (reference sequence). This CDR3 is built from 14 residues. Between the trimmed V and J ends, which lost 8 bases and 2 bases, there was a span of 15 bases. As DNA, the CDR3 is TGTGCCAGCCGGAGGGACGGGGTCAACACTGAAGCTTTCTTT. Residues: CASRRDGVNTEAFF.

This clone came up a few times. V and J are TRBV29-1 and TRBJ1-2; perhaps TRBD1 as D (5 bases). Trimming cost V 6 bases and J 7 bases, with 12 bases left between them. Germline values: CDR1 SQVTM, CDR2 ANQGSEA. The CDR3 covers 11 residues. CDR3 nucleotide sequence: TGCAGCGTCCTAGGGACTCCTGGCTACACCTTC. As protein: CSVLGTPGYTF.

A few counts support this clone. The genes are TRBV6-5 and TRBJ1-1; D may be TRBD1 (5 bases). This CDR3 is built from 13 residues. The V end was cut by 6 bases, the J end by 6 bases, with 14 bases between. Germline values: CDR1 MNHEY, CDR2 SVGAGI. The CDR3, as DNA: TGTGCCAGCAGAAAGGGGCGGGCGGCTGAAGCTTTCTTT. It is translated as CASRKGRAAEAFF.

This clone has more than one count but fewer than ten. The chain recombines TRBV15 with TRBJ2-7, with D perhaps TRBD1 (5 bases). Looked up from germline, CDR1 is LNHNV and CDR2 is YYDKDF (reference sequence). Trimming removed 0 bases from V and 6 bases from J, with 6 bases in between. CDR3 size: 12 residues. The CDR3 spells CATSRDRGEQYF. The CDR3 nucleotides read TGTGCCACCAGCAGAGATAGGGGCGAGCAGTACTTC.

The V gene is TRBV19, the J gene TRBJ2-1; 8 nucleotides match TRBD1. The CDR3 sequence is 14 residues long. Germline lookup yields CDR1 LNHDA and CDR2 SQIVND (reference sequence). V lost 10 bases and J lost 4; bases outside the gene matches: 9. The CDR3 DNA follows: TGTGCCACTACCCCGGGACAGGTTTACAATGAGCAGTTCTTC. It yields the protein CATTPGQVYNEQFF.